Listed here are 22 T cell receptor beta chains from one sample, sequenced in a study of blood T cell repertoires in COVID-19. Assay used: immunoSEQ multiplex PCR; TCRdb lists only in-frame clones, some missing. This sample has about 110,000 clones; more than 80% occur once, and the top ten carry roughly 8.1%. The specimen sequenced was peripheral blood. These receptors came from a woman aged 40 to 50 with acute or convalescent COVID-19.

V gene TRBV29-1 combines with J gene TRBJ2-1, with TRBD2 matching over 15 bases. The ends lost 7 bases at V and 3 bases at J; junction bases unmatched: 4. This CDR3 comprises 15 residues. Germline V CDR1 and CDR2: SQVTM, ANQGSEA. The CDR3 DNA is TGCAGCGCCCCGGGACTAGCGGGGGGCTACAATGAGCAGTTCTTC. Its translation: CSAPGLAGGYNEQFF.

The chain couples TRBV2 to TRBJ2-7, with 9 bases matching TRBD1. The CDR3 is 14 residues long. V lost 11 bases, J lost 1 base, and 9 bases stayed unmatched. CDR1 is SNHLY and CDR2 is FYNNEI in the germline V gene. DNA of the CDR3: TGTGCCGCCCGGGACAGGGAAAGATCCTACGAGCAGTACTTC. Amino acids: CAARDRERSYEQYF.

The J gene is TRBJ2-3, the V gene TRBV5-1; 11 bases align to TRBD2. V lost 2 bases and J lost 6; bases outside the gene matches: 5. This CDR3 spans 15 amino acids. Per the germline V gene, CDR1 is SGHRS and CDR2 is YFSETQ. The CDR3 is CASSFIAGGRDTQYF. For the CDR3, the DNA is TGCGCCAGCAGCTTCATAGCGGGGGGGCGCGATACGCAGTATTTT. Full variable domain (outside the CDR3, taken from reference TRBV5-1 and TRBJ2-3): KAGVTQTPRYLIKTRGQQVTLSCSPISGHRSVSWYQQTPGQGLQFLFEYFSETQRNKGNFPGRFSGRQFSNSRSEMNVSTLELGDSALYLCASSFIAGGRDTQYFGPGTRLTVL.

This sequence joins TRBV9 and TRBJ2-3, with 7 bases identical to TRBD2. V shed 4 bases and J 0 bases; nucleotides not matched to a gene: 5. The germline V gene encodes CDR1 SGDLS and CDR2 YYNGEE. The CDR3 totals 15 residues. This CDR3 is CASSFRAGSTDTQYF. In DNA, the CDR3 is TGTGCCAGCAGCTTTCGAGCGGGAAGCACAGATACGCAGTATTTT.

This chain uses TRBV5-1 with TRBJ1-1, with D unresolved. Trimming removed 0 bases from V and 10 bases from J, with 10 bases in between. Germline V gives CDR1 SGHRS, CDR2 YFSETQ. This CDR3 has 12 residues. The CDR3 loop reads CASSLVGGVAFF. CDR3 DNA sequence: TGCGCCAGCAGCTTGGTGGGCGGGGTAGCTTTCTTT.

This rearrangement joins TRBV21-1 to TRBJ1-4. TRBV21-1 is designated a pseudogene. CDR3 length equals 11 residues. Here the CDR3 reads CASTGSEKLFF. CDR3 nucleotides: TGTGCCAGCACCGGGTCCGAAAAACTGTTTTTT.

CDR3 sequence: CAWTGYAGDNNEQFF. The CDR3 DNA reads TGTGCCTGGACAGGATACGCGGGGGACAACAATGAGCAGTTCTTC. This chain connects TRBV30 to TRBJ2-1; TRBD2 is a possible D gene (7 bases). The CDR3 is made up of 15 amino acids. Trimming shortened V by 4 bases and J by 5 bases, and 18 bases separated the two germline ends. Germline CDR1 GTSNPN, CDR2 SVGIG (reference sequence).

The rearrangement uses TRBV6-5 and TRBJ1-2; maybe TRBD1 (5 bases). CDR3 size: 14 residues. Trimming stripped 4 bases from V and 2 bases from J, with 11 bases between. Germline V lookup: CDR1 MNHEY, CDR2 SVGAGI. For the CDR3, the DNA is TGTGCCAGCAGTTGGACACGGGGGAACTATGGCTACACCTTC. Its translation is CASSWTRGNYGYTF.

The chain uses TRBV6-2 or TRBV6-3 and TRBJ2-5, with TRBD1 matching over 7 bases. CDR3 length equals 15 residues. Trimming removed 5 bases from V and 2 bases from J; junction bases left unmatched: 8. In germline, CDR1 is MNHEY, CDR2 SVGEGT. The CDR3 region is CASSQGQSTQETQYF. The CDR3 DNA sequence: TGTGCCAGCAGTCAGGGACAGTCAACTCAAGAGACCCAGTACTTC.

This clone was counted only a few times. The V and J genes are TRBV25-1 and TRBJ1-1, with 8 positions matching TRBD1. CDR3 length equals 12 residues. CDR1 and CDR2 from the germline V gene are MGHDK and SYGVNS. With 4 bases clipped from V and 7 bases from J, the junction kept 2 bases outside the gene matches. CDR3 DNA sequence: TGTGCCAGCAGTGTGACAGGGGTTGAAGCTTTCTTT. Amino acids: CASSVTGVEAFF.

The chain recombines TRBV27 with TRBJ1-6; unclear D gene. CDR1 is MNHEY and CDR2 is SMNVEV in the germline V gene (reference sequence). V was trimmed by 8 bases and J by 7 bases, leaving 15 bases between them. The CDR3 loop spans 14 amino acids. The CDR3, as DNA: TGTGCCAGCTCCGGGCCGGGAGGGAATTCACCCCTCCACTTT. Translated, it gives CASSGPGGNSPLHF.

This clone was counted a few times. This chain connects TRBV24-1 to TRBJ2-2, with 12 bases lining up with TRBD1. Germline assignment: CDR1 KGHDR and CDR2 SFDVKD. The length of the CDR3 is 17 residues. Trimming removed 9 bases from V and 2 bases from J; junction bases left unmatched: 9. CDR3 nucleotide sequence: TGTGCCACCTCCCGGGGGACAGGGGGCCTTAACACCGGGGAGCTGTTTTTT. Translated: CATSRGTGGLNTGELFF.

V and J are TRBV7-9 and TRBJ2-1; 11 positions match TRBD2. Losses at the gene ends were 3 bases for V and 5 bases for J; bases not matched to a gene: 12. Germline values: CDR1 SEHNR, CDR2 FQNEAQ (reference sequence). The CDR3 length is 18 residues. The CDR3 spells CASSLLLAGAPGHNEQFF. The CDR3 DNA sequence: TGTGCCAGCAGCTTGCTACTAGCGGGGGCCCCGGGACACAATGAGCAGTTCTTC.

The gene calls are TRBV4-1 and TRBJ1-4; D is undetermined. CDR1 is MGHRA, CDR2 YSYEKL, per germline. Trimming took 4 bases from V and 8 from J, leaving 14 bases between them. The CDR3 has 14 amino acids. The CDR3 DNA is TGCGCCAGCAGCCCCTTCGAACCGGGAGAAAAACTGTTTTTT. Translating it yields CASSPFEPGEKLFF.

V is TRBV19 and J is TRBJ2-3, with 8 bases fitting TRBD1. Trimming cost V 4 bases and J 5 bases; bases outside gene matches: 5. The germline V gene has CDR1 LNHDA and CDR2 SQIVND (reference sequence). The CDR3 is 14 residues long. CDR3 coding DNA: TGTGCCAGTAGTAGTGGACAGGGAATAGATACGCAGTATTTT. Amino acid sequence: CASSSGQGIDTQYF.

The V call is TRBV12-3 or TRBV12-4, the J call TRBJ2-2; D ambiguous. The CDR3 contains 11 residues. V gave up 5 bases and J gave up 7 bases, with 5 bases separating them. This CDR3 reads CASSGVGELFF. The CDR3 DNA reads as TGTGCCAGCAGTGGAGTCGGGGAGCTGTTTTTT.

The J gene is TRBJ1-3, the V gene TRBV5-4; 7 nucleotides agree with TRBD1. V gave up 5 bases and J gave up 4 bases; unmatched junction bases: 6. The CDR3 covers 14 residues. Germline V gene lookup returns CDR1 SGHNT and CDR2 YYREEE (reference sequence). The CDR3, as DNA: TGTGCCAGCAGATTGACAGGGTTAGGAAACACCATATATTTT. Its protein is CASRLTGLGNTIYF.

The chain links TRBV12-5 to TRBJ1-1; D gene ambiguous. CDR1 and CDR2 from the germline V gene are LGHNT and FRNRAP. CDR3 length: 13 amino acids. V was trimmed by 6 bases and J by 1 base, leaving 9 bases between them. CDR3 sequence reads: CASGRNQNTEAFF. CDR3 in DNA: TGTGCTAGTGGGAGGAACCAGAACACTGAAGCTTTCTTT.

The chain combines TRBV7-2 with TRBJ2-1; 15 bases are a match to TRBD2. V lost 2 bases to trimming and J lost 8 bases; unmatched junction nucleotides: 7. Looked up from germline, CDR1 is SGHTA and CDR2 is FQGNSA. The CDR3 is 17 amino acids. CDR3 in DNA: TGTGCCAGCAGCTTACAAAGGACTAGCGGGGGGGCGGATGAGCAGTTCTTC. As protein: CASSLQRTSGGADEQFF.

This clone was counted a few times. This rearrangement joins TRBV3-1 (or the pseudogene TRBV3-2) to TRBJ2-7; 7 bases align to TRBD2. The V gene end was trimmed by 1 base and the J gene end by 10 bases; junction bases not matched to a gene: 7. Germline values: CDR1 LGHDT, CDR2 YNNKEL (reference sequence). The CDR3 runs to 13 residues. Written as DNA, the CDR3 is TGTGCCAGCAGCCAAGCTTCAGCGGGGATCCAGTACTTC. Its protein is CASSQASAGIQYF.

This chain connects TRBV19 to TRBJ1-5; 8 bases are shared with TRBD1. V was pared by 6 bases and J by 6 bases, with 4 bases of the junction left unmatched. This CDR3 has 13 residues. Germline V gene sequence: CDR1 LNHDA, CDR2 SQIVND (reference sequence). The CDR3 here is CASSHRGSQPQHF. CDR3 sequence (DNA): TGTGCCAGTAGCCACAGGGGGAGTCAGCCCCAGCATTTT.

This clone occurred a few times. The chain uses TRBV15 and TRBJ1-5, with D perhaps matching TRBD1 (5 bases). Germline V gene lookup returns CDR1 LNHNV and CDR2 YYDKDF (reference sequence). V lost 0 bases and J lost 0, with 15 bases in between. This CDR3 is built from 18 residues. The CDR3: CATSRDSGNAYSNQPQHF. CDR3 in DNA: TGTGCCACCAGCAGAGATTCAGGGAACGCTTATAGCAATCAGCCCCAGCATTTT.